These 15 T cell receptor beta chains came from one sample sequenced in a study of human T cells and chemical hapten exposure. Time point given: pre-sensitization, week 0. Treatment specified: therapeutic diphenylcyclopropenone sensitization with weekly scalp DPC. TCRdb independently ran MiXCR on the RACE reads; one entry per CDR3 protein. The sample records fewer than 350,000 distinct CDR3 sequences, around 7.3% being singletons. The sequenced sample was whole blood, obtained in connection with sensitization to the hapten diphenylcyclopropenone (DPC). The receptors derive from a man aged 18 to 30 with alopecia areata. Some clones in this sample may be carry-over from other donors' samples.

V is TRBV28 and J is TRBJ2-7, with D uncertain. Trimming shortened V by 10 bases and J by 3 bases, and 19 bases separated the two germline ends. The germline CDR1 and CDR2 sequences are MDHEN and SYDVKM. This CDR3 has 14 residues. The CDR3 loop is CATSKWGNVYEQYF. The CDR3 bases are TGTGCCACCTCAAAGTGGGGAAACGTCTACGAGCAGTACTTC.

The V and J genes are TRBV9 and TRBJ1-1, with D unclear. The CDR3 has 13 residues. Trimming stripped 0 bases from V and 2 bases from J, with 5 bases between. CDR1 is SGDLS, CDR2 YYNGEE, per germline. The CDR3 is CASSVGDNTEAFF. As DNA, the CDR3 is TGTGCCAGCAGCGTAGGGGATAACACTGAAGCTTTCTTT.

V usage is TRBV9 and J usage is TRBJ1-5; D gene uncertain. The CDR3 is made up of 12 amino acids. Looked up from germline, CDR1 is SGDLS and CDR2 is YYNGEE. V was pared by 4 bases and J by 3 bases, with 5 bases between. The chain's CDR3 is CASSPNNQPQHF. Here the CDR3 DNA reads TGTGCCAGCAGCCCGAACAATCAGCCCCAGCATTTT.

The chain combines TRBV6-5 with TRBJ2-7; possibly TRBD1 for D (5 bases). V lost 4 bases, J lost 7 bases, and 14 bases lay in between. Germline-derived CDR1 and CDR2 are MNHEY and SVGAGI. The CDR3 consists of 13 residues. The CDR3 region is CASSLSGFREQYF. The CDR3 DNA reads as TGTGCCAGCAGTTTGTCAGGGTTTCGGGAGCAGTACTTC.

V gene TRBV4-1 combines with J gene TRBJ2-3, with TRBD2 matching over 10 bases. This CDR3 comprises 16 residues. V shed 8 bases and J 1 base; nucleotides not matched to a gene: 9. Germline V gene lookup returns CDR1 MGHRA and CDR2 YSYEKL. CDR3 amino acids: CASAGFTSGGTDTQYF. CDR3 bases: TGCGCCAGCGCCGGGTTTACTAGCGGGGGCACAGATACGCAGTATTTT.

The chain recombines TRBV12-3 or TRBV12-4 with TRBJ1-1; D is perhaps TRBD1 (6 bases). The CDR3 is 15 residues long. Trimming shortened V by 1 base and J by 1 base, and 10 bases separated the two germline ends. The CDR3 here is CASSLVGASNTEAFF. In DNA, the CDR3 is TGTGCCAGCAGTTTAGTGGGGGCTTCGAACACTGAAGCTTTCTTT.

The V gene is TRBV27, the J gene TRBJ2-7; the D gene is possibly TRBD2 (5 bases). Germline CDR1 is MNHEY and CDR2 is SMNVEV (reference sequence). V gave up 5 bases and J gave up 0 bases, with 17 bases separating them. The CDR3 is 16 amino acids. CDR3 sequence reads: CASSRAEGRVSYEQYF. CDR3 sequence (DNA): TGTGCCAGCAGTAGGGCAGAGGGCCGGGTCTCCTACGAGCAGTACTTC.

The table lists this clonotype with a few counts. The CDR3 region has the DNA TGCGCCAGCAGCCAACAAGGTTTTTGGAGATTGGGTGGCTACACCTTC. Translation: CASSQQGFWRLGGYTF. This rearrangement joins TRBV4-3 to TRBJ1-2; no firm D call. The V end was cut by 2 bases, the J end by 7 bases, with 20 bases between. Germline lookup yields CDR1 LGHNA and CDR2 YSLEER. CDR3 length equals 16 residues.

The chain carries TRBV12-3 or TRBV12-4 and TRBJ2-6; TRBD2 aligns across 7 bases. This CDR3 has 17 residues. Trimming removed 4 bases from V and 4 bases from J; junction bases left unmatched: 10. The CDR3 DNA sequence: TGTGCCAGCAGTTCCTGGGGGAGGGCCCAAGGGGCCAACGTCCTGACTTTC. Protein: CASSSWGRAQGANVLTF.

This clonotype has ten or more counts. This chain's CDR3 is CAISPGLAGGTSSTDTQYF. As DNA, the CDR3 is TGTGCCATCAGTCCGGGACTAGCGGGGGGAACTTCTAGCACAGATACGCAGTATTTT. The rearrangement joins TRBV10-3 to TRBJ2-3; 15 bases align to TRBD2. This CDR3 comprises 19 residues. Germline V gene sequence: CDR1 ENHRY, CDR2 SYGVKD. Losses at the gene ends were 5 bases for V and 0 bases for J; bases not matched to a gene: 9.

CDR3 bases: TGTGCCAGCAGGACCGGGGAAGAGACCCAGTACTTC. Amino acid sequence: CASRTGEETQYF. V gene TRBV7-9 combines with J gene TRBJ2-5, with D possibly being TRBD2 (5 bases). V was trimmed by 6 bases and J by 3 bases, leaving 8 bases between them. The CDR3 contains 12 residues. The germline V gene has CDR1 SEHNR and CDR2 FQNEAQ (reference sequence).

The J gene is TRBJ1-4, the V gene TRBV27; 7 nucleotides match TRBD1. CDR3 size: 18 residues. V lost 7 bases, J lost 2 bases, and 16 bases stayed unmatched. CDR1 is MNHEY, CDR2 SMNVEV, per germline (reference sequence). The CDR3 region is CASNLTWQGDLTNEKLFF. In DNA form, the CDR3 reads TGTGCCAGCAACCTAACGTGGCAGGGGGATTTGACTAATGAAAAACTGTTTTTT.

The rearrangement links TRBV19 to TRBJ1-5; D is unclear. V lost 3 bases and J lost 3, with 12 bases in between. Per germline, CDR1 LNHDA and CDR2 SQIVND (reference sequence). This CDR3 is 15 amino acids long. CDR3 DNA sequence: TGTGCCAGTAGTATCCTGTCCCTCTCCAATCAGCCCCAGCATTTT. It is translated as CASSILSLSNQPQHF.

This clonotype turned up a few times. The CDR3 reads CASSLAFSGGTSHSYNEQFF. CDR3 in DNA: TGCGCCAGCAGCTTGGCCTTCAGCGGGGGGACCTCTCACTCCTACAATGAGCAGTTCTTC. The rearrangement uses TRBV5-1 and TRBJ2-1, with 9 bases lining up with TRBD2. The V gene end was trimmed by 0 bases and the J gene end by 0 bases; junction bases not matched to a gene: 13. Germline assignment: CDR1 SGHRS and CDR2 YFSETQ. This CDR3 spans 20 amino acids.

A few counts support this clonotype. The chain has TRBV20-1 and TRBJ2-1; 10 nucleotides agree with TRBD2. The CDR3 runs 16 residues. Trimming at V came to 0 bases and at J to 4 bases, leaving 6 bases not matched to a gene. The germline CDR1 and CDR2 sequences are DFQATT and SNEGSKA (reference sequence). The CDR3 region has the DNA TGCAGTGCTAGAGATCCCCTAGCGGGGGAATACAATGAGCAGTTCTTC. This encodes CSARDPLAGEYNEQFF.